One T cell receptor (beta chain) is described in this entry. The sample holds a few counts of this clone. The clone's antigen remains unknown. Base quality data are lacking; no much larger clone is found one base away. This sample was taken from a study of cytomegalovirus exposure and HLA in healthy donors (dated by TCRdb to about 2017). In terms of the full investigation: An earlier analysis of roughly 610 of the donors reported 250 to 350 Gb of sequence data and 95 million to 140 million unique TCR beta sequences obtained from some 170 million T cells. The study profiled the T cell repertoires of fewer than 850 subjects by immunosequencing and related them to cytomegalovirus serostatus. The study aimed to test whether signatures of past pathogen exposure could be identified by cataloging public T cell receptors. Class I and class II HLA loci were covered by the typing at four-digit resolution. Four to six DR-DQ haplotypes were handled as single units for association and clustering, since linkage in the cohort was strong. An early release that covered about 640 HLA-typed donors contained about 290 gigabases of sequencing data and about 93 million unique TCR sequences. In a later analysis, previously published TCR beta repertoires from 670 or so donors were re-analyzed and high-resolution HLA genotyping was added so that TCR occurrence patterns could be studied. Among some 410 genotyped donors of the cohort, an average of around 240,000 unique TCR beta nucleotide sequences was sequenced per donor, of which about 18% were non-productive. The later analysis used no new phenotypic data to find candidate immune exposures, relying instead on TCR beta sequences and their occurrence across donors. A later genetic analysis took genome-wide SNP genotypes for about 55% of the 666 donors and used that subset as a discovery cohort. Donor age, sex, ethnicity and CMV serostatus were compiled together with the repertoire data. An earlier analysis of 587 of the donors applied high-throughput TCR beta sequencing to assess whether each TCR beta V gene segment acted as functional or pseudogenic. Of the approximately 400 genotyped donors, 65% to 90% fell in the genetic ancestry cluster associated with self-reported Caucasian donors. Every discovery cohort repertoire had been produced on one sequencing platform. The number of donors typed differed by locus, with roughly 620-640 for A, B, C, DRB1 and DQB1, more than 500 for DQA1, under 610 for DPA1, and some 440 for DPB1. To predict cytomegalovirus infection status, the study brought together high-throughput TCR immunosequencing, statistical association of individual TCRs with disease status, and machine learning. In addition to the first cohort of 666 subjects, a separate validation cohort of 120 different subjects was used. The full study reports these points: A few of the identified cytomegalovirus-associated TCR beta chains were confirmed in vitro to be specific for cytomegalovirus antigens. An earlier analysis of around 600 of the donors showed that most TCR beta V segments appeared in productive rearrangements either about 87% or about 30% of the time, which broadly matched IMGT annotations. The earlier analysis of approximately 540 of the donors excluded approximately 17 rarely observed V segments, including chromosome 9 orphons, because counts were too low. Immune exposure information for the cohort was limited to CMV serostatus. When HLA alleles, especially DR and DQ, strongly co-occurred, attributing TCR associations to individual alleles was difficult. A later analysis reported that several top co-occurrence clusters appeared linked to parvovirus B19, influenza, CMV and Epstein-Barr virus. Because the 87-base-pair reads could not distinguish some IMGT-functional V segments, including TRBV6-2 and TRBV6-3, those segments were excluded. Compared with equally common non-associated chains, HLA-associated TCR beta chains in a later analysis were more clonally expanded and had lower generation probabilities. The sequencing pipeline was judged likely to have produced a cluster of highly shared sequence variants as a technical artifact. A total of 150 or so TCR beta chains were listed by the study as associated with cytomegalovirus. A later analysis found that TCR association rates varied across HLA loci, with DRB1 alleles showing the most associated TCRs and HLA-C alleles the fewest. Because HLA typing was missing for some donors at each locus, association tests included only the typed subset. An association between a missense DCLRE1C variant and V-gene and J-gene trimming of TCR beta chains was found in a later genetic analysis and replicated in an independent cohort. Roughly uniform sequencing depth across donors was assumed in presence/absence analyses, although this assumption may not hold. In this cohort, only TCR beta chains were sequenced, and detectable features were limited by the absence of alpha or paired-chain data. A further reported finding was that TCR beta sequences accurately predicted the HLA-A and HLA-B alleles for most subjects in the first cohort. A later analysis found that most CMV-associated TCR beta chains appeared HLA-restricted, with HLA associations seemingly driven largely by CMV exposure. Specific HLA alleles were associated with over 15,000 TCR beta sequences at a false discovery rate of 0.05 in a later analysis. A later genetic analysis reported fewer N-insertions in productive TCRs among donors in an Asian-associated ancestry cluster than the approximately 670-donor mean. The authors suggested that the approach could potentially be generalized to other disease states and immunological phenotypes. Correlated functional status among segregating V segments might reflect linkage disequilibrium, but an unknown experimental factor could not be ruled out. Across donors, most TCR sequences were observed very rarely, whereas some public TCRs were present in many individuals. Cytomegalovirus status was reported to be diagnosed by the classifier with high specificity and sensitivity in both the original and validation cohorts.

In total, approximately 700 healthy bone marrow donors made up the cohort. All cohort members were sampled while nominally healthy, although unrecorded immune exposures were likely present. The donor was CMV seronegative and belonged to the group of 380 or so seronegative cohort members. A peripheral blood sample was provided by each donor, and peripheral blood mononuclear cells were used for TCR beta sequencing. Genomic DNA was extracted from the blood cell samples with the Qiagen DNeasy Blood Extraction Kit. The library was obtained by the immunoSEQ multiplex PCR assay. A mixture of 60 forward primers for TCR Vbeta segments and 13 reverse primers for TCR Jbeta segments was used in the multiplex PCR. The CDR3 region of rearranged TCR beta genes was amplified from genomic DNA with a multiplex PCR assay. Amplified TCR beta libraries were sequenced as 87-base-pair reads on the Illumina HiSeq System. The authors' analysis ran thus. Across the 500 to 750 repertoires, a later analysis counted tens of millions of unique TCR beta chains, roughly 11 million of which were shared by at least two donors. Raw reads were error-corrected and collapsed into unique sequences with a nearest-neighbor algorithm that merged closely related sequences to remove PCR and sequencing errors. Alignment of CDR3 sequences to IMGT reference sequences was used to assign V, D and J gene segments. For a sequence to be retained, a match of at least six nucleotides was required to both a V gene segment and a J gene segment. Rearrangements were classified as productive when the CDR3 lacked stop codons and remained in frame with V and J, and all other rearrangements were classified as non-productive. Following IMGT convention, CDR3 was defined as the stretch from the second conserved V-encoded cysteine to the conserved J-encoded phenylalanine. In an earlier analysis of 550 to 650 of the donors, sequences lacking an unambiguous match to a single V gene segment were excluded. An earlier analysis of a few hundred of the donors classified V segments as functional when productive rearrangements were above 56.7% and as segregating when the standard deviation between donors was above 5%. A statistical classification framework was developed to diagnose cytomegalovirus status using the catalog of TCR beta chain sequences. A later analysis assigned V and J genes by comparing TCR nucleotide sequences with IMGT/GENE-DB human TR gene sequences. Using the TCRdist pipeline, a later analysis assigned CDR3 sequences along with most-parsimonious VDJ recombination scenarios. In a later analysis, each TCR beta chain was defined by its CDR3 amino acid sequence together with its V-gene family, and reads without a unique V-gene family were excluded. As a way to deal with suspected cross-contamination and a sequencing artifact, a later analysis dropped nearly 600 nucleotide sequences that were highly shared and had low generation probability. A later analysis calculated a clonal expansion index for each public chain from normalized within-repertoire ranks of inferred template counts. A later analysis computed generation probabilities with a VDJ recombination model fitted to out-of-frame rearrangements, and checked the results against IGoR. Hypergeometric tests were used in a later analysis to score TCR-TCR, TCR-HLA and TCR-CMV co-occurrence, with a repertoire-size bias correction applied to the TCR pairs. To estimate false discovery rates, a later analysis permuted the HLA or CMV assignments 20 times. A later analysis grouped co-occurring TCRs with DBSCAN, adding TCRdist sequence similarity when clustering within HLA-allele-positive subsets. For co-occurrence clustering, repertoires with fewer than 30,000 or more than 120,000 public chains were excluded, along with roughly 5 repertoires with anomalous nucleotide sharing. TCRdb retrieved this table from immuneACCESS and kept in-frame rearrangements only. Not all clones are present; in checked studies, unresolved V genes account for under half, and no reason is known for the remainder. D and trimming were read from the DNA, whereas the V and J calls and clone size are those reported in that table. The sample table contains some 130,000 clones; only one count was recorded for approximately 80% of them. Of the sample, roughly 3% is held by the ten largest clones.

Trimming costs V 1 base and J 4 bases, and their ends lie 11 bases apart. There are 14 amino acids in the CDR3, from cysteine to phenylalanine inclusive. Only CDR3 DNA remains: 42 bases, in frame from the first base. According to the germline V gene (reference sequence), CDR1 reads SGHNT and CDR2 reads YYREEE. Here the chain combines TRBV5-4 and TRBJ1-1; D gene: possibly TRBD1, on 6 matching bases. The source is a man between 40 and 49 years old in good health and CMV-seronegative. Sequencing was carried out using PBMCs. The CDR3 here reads CASSLTGTSTEAFF. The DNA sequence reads TGTGCCAGCAGCTTGACCGGGACATCCACTGAAGCTTTCTTT.